What follows are 5 T cell receptor beta chains derived from one specimen sequenced in a study of technical replicates of blood from several donors. Profiled with immunoSEQ multiplex PCR; TCRdb holds only in-frame clones, not every one. The sample lists about 13,000 clones; 80% to 90% were seen once. Sequencing used PBMCs. The receptors shown here come from a human donor in good health.

DNA for the CDR3: TGTGCCAGTAGTCCCTGGACTCAAAATAACTATGGCTACACCTTC. Amino acid sequence: CASSPWTQNNYGYTF. The V and J genes are TRBV19 and TRBJ1-2; no firm D call. The V and J ends lost 5 bases and 1 base respectively, with 14 bases between them. Looked up from germline, CDR1 is LNHDA and CDR2 is SQIVND (reference sequence). This CDR3 has 15 residues. Filled out from reference TRBV19 and TRBJ1-2, the complete variable domain reads DGGITQSPKYLFRKEGQNVTLSCEQNLNHDAMYWYRQDPGQGLRLIYYSQIVNDFQKGDIAEGYSVSREKKESFPLTVTSAQKNPTAFYLCASSPWTQNNYGYTFGSGTRLTVV.

The CDR3 nucleotides read TGTGCCAGCAGTTCGTTTAGGGGTGGTGGCAATCAGCCCCAGCATTTT. The encoded protein is CASSSFRGGGNQPQHF. The chain is built from TRBV28 and TRBJ1-5; D is possibly TRBD1 (5 bases). The CDR3 covers 16 residues. V lost 4 bases, J lost 2 bases, and 15 bases lay in between. The germline V gene encodes CDR1 MDHEN and CDR2 SYDVKM.

Only a few counts were recorded for this clone. The V and J genes are TRBV19 and TRBJ1-1; no reliable D call. Germline lookup yields CDR1 LNHDA and CDR2 SQIVND (reference sequence). Trimming stripped 10 bases from V and 3 bases from J, with 15 bases between. This CDR3 is 13 amino acids long. In DNA form, the CDR3 reads TGTGCCACGAGAGGGATATGGGACACTGAAGCTTTCTTT. Protein sequence: CATRGIWDTEAFF.

The chain joins TRBV2 to TRBJ2-7; D remains ambiguous. The CDR3 is made up of 12 amino acids. The ends were cut back, 2 bases at V and 2 bases at J, with 4 bases in the middle. Looked up from germline, CDR1 is SNHLY and CDR2 is FYNNEI. The CDR3 sequence is CASSEQTYEQYF. CDR3 DNA sequence: TGTGCCAGCAGTGAACAGACCTACGAGCAGTACTTC.

This rearrangement joins TRBV5-4 to TRBJ2-7, with 7 positions matching TRBD1. The trim removed 4 bases at V and 3 bases at J, leaving 4 bases unmatched. The CDR3 totals 13 residues. Germline CDR1 is SGHNT and CDR2 is YYREEE (reference sequence). CDR3 coding DNA: TGTGCCAGCAGCGGGGACAGTCTCTACGAGCAGTACTTC. This translates into CASSGDSLYEQYF.